This T cell receptor beta chain derives from a study of blood T cell repertoires in COVID-19. Authors' processing steps: How many nucleated cells were present was estimated from reference gene primer amplification. Repertoires were generated with immunoSEQ multiplex PCR, while TCRdb's copy carries only in-frame clones and drops some. The V and J calls and the clone size are those of that table, but D and trimming were determined from the DNA. The sample holds around 95,000 clones, under 90% seen once. V was pared by 3 bases and J by 6 bases, with 14 bases between. CDR3 length: 14 amino acids. Germline assignment: CDR1 KGHSH and CDR2 LQKENI.

Sequenced material: peripheral blood. This chain links TRBV18 with TRBJ1-2, with D unclear. The receptor comes from a human donor in a cohort sampled during active COVID-19. The CDR3 reads CASSPLAREDGYTF. DNA of the CDR3: TGTGCCAGCTCACCGTTGGCCCGGGAAGATGGCTACACCTTC. The whole variable domain, remainder taken from reference TRBV18 and TRBJ1-2, is NAGVMQNPRHLVRRRGQEARLRCSPMKGHSHVYWYRQLPEEGLKFMVYLQKENIIDESGMPKERFSAEFPKEGPSILRIQQVVRGDSAAYFCASSPLAREDGYTFGSGTRLTVV.